What follows describes a single TCR beta chain. This clone was recorded only once. It lacks a known antigen. No base qualities exist here, and no much larger clone lies one base off it. These data are taken from a study of PD-L1 blockade in urothelial cancer (dated by TCRdb to about 2017). About the investigation overall: About 90% of the roughly 30 patients were identified as males with urothelial cancer of bladder origin, and a prior smoking history was reported by 18 of 29 patients. Patients had an ECOG performance status of 0 or 1 and had received between 0 and 3 prior chemotherapy regimens. Pretreatment blood TCR-seq was available for about 27 patients, at least one posttreatment blood collection was obtained for approximately 24 patients, and tumor TCR-seq was available for approximately 24 patients. In the same patients who had TCR sequencing, pretreatment tumors also underwent whole exome sequencing and RNA sequencing. Blood samples were analyzed at 3 weeks after treatment start (second dose) and at 6 weeks after treatment start. Pretreatment tumor samples, along with matched peripheral blood collected serially before and after atezolizumab treatment, underwent TCR sequencing. Blood samples gave median yields of around 150,000 T cells and over 80,000 unique TCRs, along with a median clonality of around 0.08. Nine or ten patients reached durable clinical benefit, while some 20 patients did not. Durable clinical benefit was defined as progression-free survival longer than 6 months, and TCR features were also tested against progression-free and overall survival. Somatic, immune and clinical correlates of response to PD-L1 blockade with atezolizumab in urothelial cancer were the focus of an exploratory multi-omic analysis. Here is what the overall study found, with its caveats: Because the sample size was small (n ≈ 30) and many of the analyses were exploratory, the results are meant to be hypothesis-generating. A pretreatment peripheral blood TCR clonality below the median was linked to improved progression-free and overall survival. Greater expansion of tumor-associated TCR clones in peripheral blood 3 weeks after the start of treatment was observed in patients with durable benefit (n of about 20, p = 0.022).

From the germline V gene, CDR1 is MGHRA and CDR2 is YSYEKL. The CDR3 covers 15 residues, taking in both the cysteine and the phenylalanine. The entry retains the CDR3 DNA only, 45 bases that are in frame from base 1. V has 6 bases trimmed and J has 0 bases trimmed; junction bases matching no gene number 4. This specimen's time point label, interpreted: pretreatment peripheral blood. The Qiagen DNeasy Blood extraction kit was used to purify genomic DNA from total PBMCs and tumor samples. Collected pretreatment and during treatment, PBMCs were isolated and stored as previously described. To estimate absolute template abundance from read counts, synthetic TCR analog templates were spiked into each PCR. Using the immunoSEQ assay, TCRbeta CDR3 regions were amplified from genomic DNA with bias-controlled V and J gene primers. Sequencing of rearranged TCRbeta segments was performed at approximately 20X coverage. Under the source paper's analysis protocol: Clustering was used to correct sequencing errors, and CDR3s were annotated against IMGT to assign V, D and J genes. Downstream analyses used only productive TCRbeta rearrangements and left out out-of-frame or stop-codon sequences. Clonality was computed as one minus Shannon entropy normalized by the log of the number of unique productive sequences. Fisher's exact test with Benjamini-Hochberg correction, using a cutoff of adjusted p below 0.01, was how clones that differed between time points or between blood and tumor were identified. TCRdb limited this immuneACCESS table to in-frame rearrangements with V and J called. A share of clones is missing; checked studies link under half to unresolved V genes, and the rest is unexplained. D and trimming come from the DNA, and the V and J calls and clone size come from that table. This sample is represented by under 55,000 clones; 70% to 90% of them were singletons. The ten largest clones represent approximately 25% of the sample.

The sequence was collected from a donor over 35 with urothelial cancer. The sample consisted of PBMCs, taken around atezolizumab (anti-PD-L1) treatment. The chain is made from TRBV4-1 and TRBJ2-2; 7 bases in the junction line up with TRBD2. In nucleotide form, the sequence is TGCGCCAGCAGGCCTAGCGGCTCGAACACCGGGGAGCTGTTTTTT. This gives the protein CASRPSGSNTGELFF.